The clone carrying this T cell receptor (beta chain) appeared a single time. Its target is unknown. V was clipped by 4 bases and J by 2 bases, with 15 bases between them. Germline V gives CDR1 WSHSY, CDR2 SAAADI. The CDR3 loop spans 15 amino acids. Time point in this sample: week 11, during vaccination. In the vaccine, a single dose held 300 ug of the mutant IDH1 20-mer peptide, along with topical imiquimod. Tumors from donors were new WHO grade 3 or 4 IDH1-mutant astrocytomas with ATRX loss. This table comes from immunoSEQ multiplex PCR, and its TCRdb copy is limited to in-frame clones, with some not included. The sample consists of over 95,000 clones, approximately 87% of them appearing once. The source of the sample is a study of a mutant IDH1 vaccine in newly diagnosed glioma. Whole-study context: Radiotherapy alone preceded vaccination by 4-6 weeks; alternatively, vaccination started with temozolomide cycles. Before enrollment, patients got radiotherapy alone, temozolomide alone, or mostly the combination. Sex among treated patients split about 60% male, roughly 40% female; mean age was about 40 years.

This sequence joins TRBV10-2 and TRBJ2-7; D not certain. The clonotype originates from a woman aged 45-60 years with glioma. The source was PBMCs, collected from a glioma patient whose treatment included an IDH1 peptide vaccine. The CDR3 DNA is TGCGCCAGCAGTGGGGCGAACGTGAACACCTACGAGCAGTACTTC. The encoded protein is CASSGANVNTYEQYF.